Listed here is a single T cell receptor beta chain. Its matching antigen is unknown. The data are from a study of T cell repertoires in ileal Crohn's disease. Study observations and caveats: Active smokers at surgery had more clonal expansions than non-smokers. Clonality above 26.8% at surgery always came with endoscopic recurrence.

Repertoires were generated with immunoSEQ multiplex PCR, while TCRdb's copy carries only in-frame clones and drops some. The sample consists of 15,000 to 20,000 clones, less than 90% of them appearing once. Sequenced: ileal tissue. The source of this sequence is an adult with Crohn's disease.

The DNA for the CDR3 is TGTGCCAGCAGCCAAGATAGGGGCGGGACAGGGGATTCACCCCTCCACTTT. As protein: CASSQDRGGTGDSPLHF. This chain joins TRBV4-2 and TRBJ1-6, with TRBD1 identical over 10 bases. Germline lookup yields CDR1 LGHNA and CDR2 YNFKEQ. This CDR3 has 17 residues. The V and J ends lost 0 bases and 8 bases, in that order; junction bases with no gene match: 7.